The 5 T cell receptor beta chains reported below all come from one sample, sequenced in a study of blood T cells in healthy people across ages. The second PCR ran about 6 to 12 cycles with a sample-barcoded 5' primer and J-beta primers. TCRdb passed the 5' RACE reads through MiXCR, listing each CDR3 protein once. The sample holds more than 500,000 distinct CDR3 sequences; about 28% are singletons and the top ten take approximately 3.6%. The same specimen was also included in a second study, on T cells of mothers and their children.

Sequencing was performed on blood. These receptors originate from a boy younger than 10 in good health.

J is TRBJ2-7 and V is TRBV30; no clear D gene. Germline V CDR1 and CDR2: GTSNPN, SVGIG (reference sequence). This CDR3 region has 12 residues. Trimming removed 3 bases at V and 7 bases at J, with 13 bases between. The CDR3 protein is CAWRPDMGEQYF. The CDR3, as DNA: TGTGCCTGGAGACCCGATATGGGAGAGCAGTACTTC.

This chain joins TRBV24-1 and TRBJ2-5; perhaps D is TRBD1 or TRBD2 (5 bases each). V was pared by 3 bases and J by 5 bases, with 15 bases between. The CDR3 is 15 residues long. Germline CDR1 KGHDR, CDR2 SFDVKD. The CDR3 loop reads CATSDRDEGRETQYF. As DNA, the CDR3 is TGTGCCACCAGTGATCGCGATGAGGGACGGGAGACCCAGTACTTC.

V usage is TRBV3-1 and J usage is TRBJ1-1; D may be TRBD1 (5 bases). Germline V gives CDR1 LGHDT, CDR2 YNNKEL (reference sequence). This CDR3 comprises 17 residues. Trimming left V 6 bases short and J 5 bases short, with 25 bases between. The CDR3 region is CASSLIPAGTQSTEAFF. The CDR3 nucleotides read TGTGCCAGCAGTCTAATCCCAGCAGGGACCCAATCTACTGAAGCTTTCTTT. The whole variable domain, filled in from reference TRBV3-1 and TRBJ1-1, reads DTAVSQTPKYLVTQMGNDKSIKCEQNLGHDTMYWYKQDSKKFLKIMFSYNNKELIINETVPNRFSPKSPDKAHLNLHINSLELGDSAVYFCASSLIPAGTQSTEAFFGQGTRLTVV.

The CDR3 bases are TGTGCCAGCAGCTTAGTACAGGGGACGCAAGAGACCCAGTACTTC. Its protein product is CASSLVQGTQETQYF. The chain is built from TRBV7-8 and TRBJ2-5, with 7 bases aligning to TRBD1. The V gene end was trimmed by 1 base and the J gene end by 2 bases; junction bases not matched to a gene: 4. The CDR3 has 15 amino acids. CDR1 is SGHVS, CDR2 FQNEAQ, per germline.

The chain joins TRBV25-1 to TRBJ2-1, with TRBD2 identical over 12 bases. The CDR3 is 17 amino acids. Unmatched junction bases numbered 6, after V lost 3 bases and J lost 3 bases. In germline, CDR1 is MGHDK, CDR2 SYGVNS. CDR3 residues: CASSDWTSGNIYNEQFF. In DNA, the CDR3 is TGTGCCAGCAGTGATTGGACTAGCGGGAATATCTACAATGAGCAGTTCTTC. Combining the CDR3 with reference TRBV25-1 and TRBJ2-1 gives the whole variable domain EADIYQTPRYLVIGTGKKITLECSQTMGHDKMYWYQQDPGMELHLIHYSYGVNSTEKGDLSSESTVSRIRTEHFPLTLESARPSHTSQYLCASSDWTSGNIYNEQFFGPGTRLTVL.